The 6 T cell receptor beta chains given below trace back to one sample, sequenced in a study of read filtering for tumor transcriptome and immune sequencing. This library used 300 to 500 ng RNA and molecular barcoded adaptors spanning alpha/delta and beta/gamma chains. TCRdb itself ran the reads through MiXCR, one entry per CDR3 protein. This sample carries tens of thousands of distinct CDR3 sequences, more than 10% of them seen once, and the ten largest clones take more than 12%. The sequenced material came from a population of CD138-negative cells sorted from bone marrow. Receptors originate from a donor at least 40 years old with multiple myeloma.

This clonotype was detected many times. The chain carries TRBV20-1 and TRBJ1-5; D is unclear. From germline, CDR1 is DFQATT and CDR2 SNEGSKA (reference sequence). The germline V and J ends were trimmed by 0 bases and 4 bases, with 13 bases remaining between them. The CDR3 sequence is 15 residues long. The CDR3 reads CSARDSQILNQPQHF. The CDR3 bases are TGCAGTGCTAGAGATTCCCAAATTCTTAATCAGCCCCAGCATTTT.

This clonotype was detected many times. The chain uses TRBV20-1 and TRBJ2-3, with D possibly matching TRBD1 (5 bases). V was shortened by 3 bases and J by 2 bases, with 15 bases between the two germline ends. Germline V lookup: CDR1 DFQATT, CDR2 SNEGSKA (reference sequence). The CDR3 consists of 15 residues. The CDR3 spells CSASPLTENTDTQYF. The CDR3 coding sequence is TGCAGTGCTAGCCCCCTGACAGAGAACACAGATACGCAGTATTTT.

This clonotype was detected ten times or more. The CDR3 DNA reads TGTGCCAGCAGAAAAACAGGGAGCGGTACTGAAGCTTTCTTT. It specifies CASRKTGSGTEAFF. The rearrangement links TRBV14 to TRBJ1-1, with D possibly matching TRBD1 (6 bases). Germline CDR1 is SGHDN and CDR2 is FVKESK. V lost 6 bases, J lost 5 bases, and 16 bases lay in between. This CDR3 has 14 amino acids.

As for this clonotype: A much bigger clone sits one base away, suggesting this may be a read error. The V gene is TRBV20-1, the J gene TRBJ2-7, with 10 bases that match TRBD2. Germline V gene data show CDR1 as DFQATT and CDR2 as SNEGSKA (reference sequence). The CDR3 sequence is 16 residues long. The CDR3 DNA reads TGCAGTGCTAGAGATCCCGCTAGCGGGAGCTCCTACGAGCGGTACTTC. It specifies CSARDPASGSSYERYF.

This clonotype was counted ten times or more. V and J are TRBV7-9 and TRBJ1-1; TRBD1 is a possible D gene (5 bases). CDR1 and CDR2 from the germline V gene are SEHNR and FQNEAQ (reference sequence). Trimming removed 5 bases at V and 4 bases at J, with 11 bases between. The CDR3 is made up of 13 amino acids. The CDR3 loop reads CASSTGGGTEAFF. Written as DNA, the CDR3 is TGTGCCAGCAGCACCGGGGGGGGCACTGAAGCTTTCTTT. The full variable domain, in which reference TRBV7-9 and TRBJ1-1 provide the parts outside the CDR3, is DTGVSQNPRHKITKRGQNVTFRCDPISEHNRLYWYRQTLGQGPEFLTYFQNEAQLEKSRLLSDRFSAERPKGSFSTLEIQRTEQGDSAMYLCASSTGGGTEAFFGQGTRLTVV.

This clonotype showed up many times. The chain combines TRBV13 with TRBJ2-3; D call uncertain. This CDR3 is 13 amino acids long. Trimming left V 7 bases short and J 7 bases short, with 15 bases between. Germline CDR1 PRHDT, CDR2 FYEKMQ (reference sequence). Here the CDR3 reads CASTVQPEHTQYF. The CDR3 DNA is TGTGCCAGCACCGTACAGCCCGAACATACGCAGTATTTT.